Presented here are 26 T cell receptor beta chains from one specimen sequenced in a study of blood T cell repertoires in COVID-19. TCRdb's copy holds only in-frame clones and misses some; the assay was immunoSEQ multiplex PCR. Seen here are 250,000 to 300,000 clones, roughly 90% observed once, and the top ten hold about 2.2%. Sequenced input: peripheral blood. The receptors were gathered from a young woman with COVID-19, enrolled during active disease.

Worth noting for this clone: One end of the junction does not line up with germline, which may come from a read error. The J gene is TRBJ1-1, the V gene TRBV6-2 or TRBV6-3; tentatively, D is TRBD1 (5 bases). CDR1 and CDR2 (germline): MNHEY, SVGEGT. The CDR3 contains 11 residues. The CDR3 loop reads CASSYWEGTEF. The CDR3 nucleotides read TGTGCCAGCAGTTACTGGGAGGGGACGGAATTT.

The V and J genes are TRBV5-4 and TRBJ2-7, with 11 positions matching TRBD2. In germline, CDR1 is SGHNT, CDR2 YYREEE (reference sequence). This CDR3 has 18 residues. The trim removed 0 bases at V and 0 bases at J, leaving 8 bases unmatched. CDR3 sequence (DNA): TGTGCCAGCAGCTTGGCGGTAGCGGGAGGGCCCGGCTCCTACGAGCAGTACTTC. It specifies CASSLAVAGGPGSYEQYF. Drawing the rest from reference TRBV5-4 and TRBJ2-7, the complete variable domain is ETGVTQSPTHLIKTRGQQVTLRCSSQSGHNTVSWYQQALGQGPQFIFQYYREEENGRGNFPPRFSGLQFPNYSSELNVNALELDDSALYLCASSLAVAGGPGSYEQYFGPGTRLTVT.

This clone was observed a single time. The CDR3 nucleotides are TGTGCCAGCAGTGACAGGGGCCACTCCTACGAGCAGTACTTC. Its translation is CASSDRGHSYEQYF. This chain links TRBV2 with TRBJ2-7, with D perhaps TRBD1 (6 bases). Germline lookup yields CDR1 SNHLY and CDR2 FYNNEI. The CDR3 contains 14 residues. Trimming removed 3 bases from V and 0 bases from J, with 9 bases in between.

The chain links TRBV24-1 to TRBJ2-5; 7 bases are shared with TRBD2. The length of the CDR3 is 13 residues. After removal of 5 bases from V and 7 bases from J, the junction contained 6 bases not matched to a gene. Germline CDR1 KGHDR, CDR2 SFDVKD. The DNA of the CDR3 is TGTGCCACCAGTGGGGGGGGATTGGGGACCCAGTACTTC. Its translation is CATSGGGLGTQYF.

The chain uses TRBV10-3 and TRBJ2-5; TRBD2 agrees at 16 bases. The germline CDR1 and CDR2 sequences are ENHRY and SYGVKD. This CDR3 is built from 17 residues. The trim removed 4 bases at V and 4 bases at J, leaving 6 bases unmatched. The CDR3 DNA sequence: TGTGCCATCAGTGCTGGGACTAGCGGGAGGGCCGGAGAGACCCAGTACTTC. Encoded protein: CAISAGTSGRAGETQYF.

V gene TRBV24-1 combines with J gene TRBJ2-3; tentatively, D is TRBD2 (5 bases). Trimming stripped 2 bases from V and 9 bases from J, with 11 bases between. There are 13 residues in the CDR3. Per germline, CDR1 KGHDR and CDR2 SFDVKD. CDR3 in amino acids: CATSDSGLPTQYF. The CDR3 DNA is TGTGCCACCAGTGATTCCGGACTCCCAACGCAGTATTTT.

The chain employs TRBV5-5 and TRBJ1-1; tentative D call: TRBD1 (6 bases). V gave up 3 bases and J gave up 11 bases, with 26 bases separating them. Germline V gives CDR1 SGHKS, CDR2 YYEKEE (reference sequence). The CDR3 consists of 16 residues. The DNA for the CDR3 is TGTGCCAGCAGCTCGAGTCCCTCTACAGGGCATTTTGATGCTTTCTTT. Translation: CASSSSPSTGHFDAFF.

J is TRBJ2-2 and V is TRBV3-1 (or the pseudogene TRBV3-2); weak D call: TRBD2 (5 bases). This CDR3 contains 15 residues. V was clipped by 4 bases and J by 2 bases, with 11 bases between them. The germline gives CDR1 LGHDT, CDR2 YNNKEL (reference sequence). The CDR3 loop is CASSRAGVNTGELFF. In nucleotides, the CDR3 is TGTGCCAGCAGCCGAGCCGGGGTAAACACCGGGGAGCTGTTTTTT.

This chain connects TRBV27 to TRBJ2-3, with 9 bases fitting TRBD2. The CDR3 spans 15 residues. V lost 2 bases, J lost 2 bases, and 2 bases stayed unmatched. From germline, CDR1 is MNHEY and CDR2 SMNVEV (reference sequence). CDR3 coding DNA: TGTGCCAGCAGTTTAGGACTAGCGCTCACAGATACGCAGTATTTT. This gives the protein CASSLGLALTDTQYF.

CDR3 sequence (DNA): TGTGCCAGCAGCTTTTGGCGGATACAAGAGACCCAGTACTTC. Its translation is CASSFWRIQETQYF. The rearrangement uses TRBV13 and TRBJ2-5; D unresolved. The V gene's germline CDR1 is PRHDT and CDR2 FYEKMQ (reference sequence). This CDR3 contains 14 residues. The germline V and J ends were trimmed by 3 bases and 2 bases, with 10 bases remaining between them.

This chain links TRBV6-6 with TRBJ1-5, with a possible D match to TRBD1 (5 bases). The CDR3 runs to 14 residues. Germline V gives CDR1 MNHNY, CDR2 SVGAGI (reference sequence). V was cut by 7 bases and J by 0 bases, with 10 bases left in between. CDR3 protein: CASTDRYSNQPQHF. The CDR3 nucleotides are TGTGCCAGCACCGACAGATATAGCAATCAGCCCCAGCATTTT.

The V gene is TRBV5-1, the J gene TRBJ1-2; 7 bases are a match to TRBD1. The CDR3 is 16 amino acids. Germline loops: CDR1 SGHRS, CDR2 YFSETQ. V dropped 0 bases and J dropped 8; count of bases not matched to a gene: 13. The CDR3 bases are TGCGCCAGCAGCTTGGAGACAGGGCAGGAGTCACGGGGCTACACCTTC. Translating it yields CASSLETGQESRGYTF.

V usage is TRBV30 and J usage is TRBJ2-7, with 9 bases matching TRBD1. V shed 5 bases, J shed 9 bases, and the junction held 14 bases outside the gene matches. CDR3 length equals 14 residues. Germline lookup yields CDR1 GTSNPN and CDR2 SVGIG (reference sequence). CDR3 sequence (DNA): TGTGCCTGGGGCCGGGGACAGGGCCCGGGTGGGCAGTACTTC. The encoded protein is CAWGRGQGPGGQYF.

The V call is TRBV7-8, the J call TRBJ1-1; D unresolved. The germline V gene encodes CDR1 SGHVS and CDR2 FQNEAQ. The CDR3 totals 15 residues. V was shortened by 4 bases and J by 1 base, with 13 bases between the two germline ends. The CDR3 region has the DNA TGTGCCAGCAGCTCTAGCGGGAAACCGAACACTGAAGCTTTCTTT. This sequence encodes CASSSSGKPNTEAFF.

To note about this clone: The same CDR3 also results from other DNA sequences found in this sample. The chain couples TRBV6-5 to TRBJ2-7; 8 nucleotides line up with TRBD1. V was pared by 0 bases and J by 4 bases, with 2 bases of the junction left unmatched. The CDR3 runs to 14 residues. Germline CDR1 is MNHEY and CDR2 is SVGAGI. CDR3: CASSYSDRGYEQYF. In DNA, the CDR3 is TGTGCCAGCAGTTACTCTGACAGGGGTTACGAGCAGTACTTC.

J is TRBJ2-2 and V is TRBV5-4, with TRBD2 as a possible D gene (6 bases). Trimming stripped 2 bases from V and 5 bases from J, with 13 bases between. Per the germline V gene, CDR1 is SGHNT and CDR2 is YYREEE (reference sequence). This CDR3 contains 15 residues. For the CDR3, the DNA is TGTGCCAGCAGCTTCGGCGGGGCGGGAACCGGGGAGCTGTTTTTT. This codes for CASSFGGAGTGELFF.

V is TRBV4-1 and J is TRBJ2-2; 10 bases match TRBD2. CDR1 and CDR2 (germline): MGHRA, YSYEKL. CDR3 size: 15 residues. Trimming took 7 bases from V and 0 from J; bases not matched to a gene: 2. The DNA for the CDR3 is TGCGCCAGCACCGGGACTAGCGCGAACACCGGGGAGCTGTTTTTT. This codes for CASTGTSANTGELFF.

The chain uses TRBV30 and TRBJ2-5; TRBD2 might be the D (6 bases). The germline V and J ends were trimmed by 6 bases and 5 bases, with 19 bases remaining between them. The CDR3 length is 14 residues. Germline V CDR1 and CDR2: GTSNPN, SVGIG (reference sequence). The CDR3 here is CACTEDPGGETQYF. The CDR3 DNA sequence: TGTGCCTGTACAGAGGACCCTGGGGGGGAGACCCAGTACTTC.

This chain joins TRBV9 and TRBJ2-2; 9 positions agree with TRBD1. Trimming at V came to 4 bases and at J to 7 bases, leaving 14 bases not matched to a gene. This CDR3 contains 17 residues. The germline gives CDR1 SGDLS, CDR2 YYNGEE. The CDR3 DNA reads TGTGCCAGCAGCCGTTCCATAGGGACAGGGAAGTTCGGGGAGCTGTTTTTT. Translating gives CASSRSIGTGKFGELFF.

The chain employs TRBV4-2 and TRBJ2-7; TRBD2 agrees at 11 bases. CDR1 and CDR2 (germline): LGHNA, YNFKEQ. J gave up 5 bases and V 4 bases, and 10 bases lay outside the gene matches. The CDR3 loop spans 16 amino acids. Here the CDR3 DNA reads TGTGCCAGCAGCCCGAAGAGTATAGCGGGAGGGCACGAGCAGTACTTC. Its protein is CASSPKSIAGGHEQYF.

The V and J genes are TRBV19 and TRBJ1-5, with 7 bases that match TRBD1. CDR1 LNHDA and CDR2 SQIVND come from the germline V gene (reference sequence). This CDR3 comprises 14 residues. J was trimmed by 0 bases and V by 8 bases; bases with no gene match: 4. Here the CDR3 reads CASFDRASNQPQHF. CDR3 bases: TGTGCCAGTTTCGACAGGGCTAGCAATCAGCCCCAGCATTTT.

V and J are TRBV5-4 and TRBJ2-7; 8 bases match TRBD2. Unmatched junction bases numbered 4, after V lost 1 base and J lost 1 base. Germline CDR1 and CDR2: SGHNT and YYREEE (reference sequence). The CDR3 is made up of 15 amino acids. The CDR3 here is CASSLQLADSYEQYF. In nucleotides, the CDR3 is TGTGCCAGCAGCTTGCAACTAGCGGATTCCTACGAGCAGTACTTC.

The rearrangement uses TRBV19 and TRBJ1-2, with D possibly TRBD1 on 6 matching bases. The ends were cut back, 3 bases at V and 8 bases at J, with 16 bases in the middle. The CDR3 consists of 14 residues. Germline V gene lookup returns CDR1 LNHDA and CDR2 SQIVND (reference sequence). For the CDR3, the DNA is TGTGCCAGTAGTATCTCGGACAGATCGGGCGGCTACACCTTC. It yields the protein CASSISDRSGGYTF.

The CDR3 spells CASRGDSLYGYTF. Here the CDR3 DNA reads TGTGCCAGCAGGGGGGACAGCCTCTATGGCTACACCTTC. The chain carries TRBV3-1 (or the pseudogene TRBV3-2) and TRBJ1-2; the match to TRBD1 covers 7 bases. The J segment lost 4 bases and the V segment lost 6 bases, leaving 5 bases of the junction unmatched. This CDR3 has 13 residues. Germline assignment: CDR1 LGHDT and CDR2 YNNKEL (reference sequence).

The J gene is TRBJ1-2, the V gene TRBV7-2; 10 nucleotides agree with TRBD1. The CDR3 has 15 amino acids. With V trimmed by 5 bases and J by 6 bases, 9 bases remained unmatched. Germline CDR1 SGHTA, CDR2 FQGNSA. This CDR3 is CASSQRQGALNGYTF. CDR3 DNA sequence: TGTGCCAGCAGCCAGCGACAGGGGGCGCTGAATGGCTACACCTTC.

The V gene is TRBV5-1, the J gene TRBJ2-1; possibly TRBD1 for D (6 bases). The V and J ends lost 4 bases and 7 bases respectively, with 18 bases between them. There are 15 residues in the CDR3. The germline V gene encodes CDR1 SGHRS and CDR2 YFSETQ. CDR3: CASSPTGTTANEQFF. The CDR3 DNA is TGCGCCAGCAGCCCCACCGGGACAACTGCAAATGAGCAGTTCTTC. Based on the CDR3 plus reference TRBV5-1 and TRBJ2-1, the full variable domain is KAGVTQTPRYLIKTRGQQVTLSCSPISGHRSVSWYQQTPGQGLQFLFEYFSETQRNKGNFPGRFSGRQFSNSRSEMNVSTLELGDSALYLCASSPTGTTANEQFFGPGTRLTVL.